Presented here are 12 T cell receptor beta chains from one specimen sequenced in a study of metastatic and nonmetastatic thyroid tumors. TCRdb re-called the PCR reads through MiXCR. This table holds about 43,000 clones, less than 3.5% found once. All patients reached thyroid surgery having received no treatment beforehand. Sequenced: blood. These receptors originate from a female donor with papillary thyroid cancer or a benign thyroid nodule (not recorded which). Some clones in this sample may be carry-over from other donors' samples.

This clone was seen more than once but under ten times. This chain uses TRBV11-2 with TRBJ2-3, with 9 bases lining up with TRBD1. Trimming cost V 5 bases and J 2 bases; bases outside gene matches: 5. This CDR3 region has 15 residues. CDR1 and CDR2 from the germline V gene are SGHAT and FQNNGV. The CDR3 DNA sequence: TGTGCCAGCAGCGGGGACAGGGTGTTCACAGATACGCAGTATTTT. It specifies CASSGDRVFTDTQYF.

The chain has TRBV6-1 and TRBJ2-3; D might be TRBD1 (6 bases). In germline, CDR1 is MNHNS, CDR2 SASEGT. Trimming cost V 3 bases and J 7 bases, with 11 bases left between them. The CDR3 sequence is 13 residues long. The CDR3 loop reads CASSDTRGNTQYF. The CDR3 DNA reads TGTGCCAGCAGTGATACCAGGGGTAATACGCAGTATTTT.

This clone was seen repeatedly, ten times or more. This sequence joins TRBV5-1 and TRBJ2-6; D gene ambiguous. Trimming removed 3 bases from V and 2 bases from J, with 9 bases in between. The CDR3 is 15 amino acids. Germline values: CDR1 SGHRS, CDR2 YFSETQ. The CDR3 is CASSSEFAGANVLTF. As DNA, the CDR3 is TGCGCCAGCAGCTCAGAATTCGCTGGGGCCAACGTCCTGACTTTC.

This clone showed up many times. The chain has TRBV28 and TRBJ2-3; TRBD1 aligns across 8 bases. The length of the CDR3 is 13 residues. The V gene's germline CDR1 is MDHEN and CDR2 SYDVKM. V shed 7 bases, J shed 1 base, and the junction held 1 base outside the gene matches. CDR3: CASKTGGTDTQYF. Written as DNA, the CDR3 is TGTGCCAGCAAGACAGGGGGCACAGATACGCAGTATTTT.

This clone was recorded a few times. The chain joins TRBV20-1 to TRBJ1-4; a weak D match, TRBD1 (6 bases). The CDR3 is made up of 11 amino acids. In germline, CDR1 is DFQATT, CDR2 SNEGSKA (reference sequence). Trimming took off 6 bases at V and 11 bases at J, with 13 bases between the two ends. The chain's CDR3 is CSAIQGSKLFF. CDR3 sequence (DNA): TGCAGTGCCATACAGGGAAGTAAACTGTTTTTT.

The chain joins TRBV6-2 or TRBV6-3 to TRBJ2-7, with D possibly matching TRBD1 (6 bases). Germline V gene lookup returns CDR1 MNHEY and CDR2 SVGEGT. The CDR3 sequence is 12 residues long. Trimming cost V 8 bases and J 6 bases, with 14 bases left between them. The CDR3 DNA follows: TGTGCCAGCTTCAACAGGGTAGGCGAGCAGTACTTC. Its translation is CASFNRVGEQYF.

The count of this clone is one. Without the conserved terminal phenylalanine or tryptophan, this CDR3 likely stems from a read error. The DNA is left out, because the CDR3 cannot be placed on it with certainty; the CDR3 is given as TCRdb lists it. The V call is TRBV4-2, the J call TRBJ2-2; the table's D call, TRBD2, was not checked against the DNA. CDR1 LGHNA and CDR2 YNFKEQ come from the germline V gene. The length of the CDR3 is 17 amino acids, counting both ends. The CDR3 sequence is CASSQEIRAGHQADRAG.

The chain links TRBV30 to TRBJ1-2; D may be TRBD1 (5 bases). Germline CDR1 GTSNPN, CDR2 SVGIG (reference sequence). CDR3 length: 12 residues. V was cut by 8 bases and J by 7 bases, with 17 bases left in between. CDR3 DNA: TGTGCCCGTAGTGCCCGGGGGATTGGCTACACCTTC. Translation: CARSARGIGYTF.

Many counts were recorded for this clone. This chain joins TRBV24-1 and TRBJ2-7; D is unclear. V was pared by 4 bases and J by 3 bases, with 9 bases between. Germline V gene lookup returns CDR1 KGHDR and CDR2 SFDVKD. The CDR3 spans 13 residues. CDR3 region: CATSDPMNYEQYF. As DNA, the CDR3 is TGTGCCACCAGTGACCCCATGAACTACGAGCAGTACTTC.

V gene TRBV20-1 combines with J gene TRBJ2-7; D may be TRBD2 (6 bases). Between the trimmed V and J ends, which lost 1 base and 7 bases, there was a span of 17 bases. Per the germline V gene, CDR1 is DFQATT and CDR2 is SNEGSKA (reference sequence). This CDR3 is 14 amino acids long. CDR3 loop: CSARGAGTALEQYF. CDR3 coding DNA: TGCAGTGCTAGAGGAGCCGGGACTGCGTTGGAGCAGTACTTC.

This clone is medium-sized in the sample. The V call is TRBV4-2, the J call TRBJ2-7; 9 bases match TRBD1. Trimming removed 0 bases from V and 6 bases from J; junction bases left unmatched: 6. Germline V CDR1 and CDR2: LGHNA, YNFKEQ. The CDR3 runs 15 residues. In nucleotides, the CDR3 is TGTGCCAGCAGCCAAGAGTTGGGACAGGGCTCCGAGCAGTACTTC. It yields the protein CASSQELGQGSEQYF.

The chain couples TRBV5-1 to TRBJ1-2; 11 positions agree with TRBD1. Looked up from germline, CDR1 is SGHRS and CDR2 is YFSETQ. This CDR3 comprises 15 residues. Trimming cost V 4 bases and J 3 bases; bases outside gene matches: 5. CDR3 loop: CASSTRTGGDYGYTF. For the CDR3, the DNA is TGCGCCAGCAGCACTCGGACAGGGGGCGACTATGGCTACACCTTC.